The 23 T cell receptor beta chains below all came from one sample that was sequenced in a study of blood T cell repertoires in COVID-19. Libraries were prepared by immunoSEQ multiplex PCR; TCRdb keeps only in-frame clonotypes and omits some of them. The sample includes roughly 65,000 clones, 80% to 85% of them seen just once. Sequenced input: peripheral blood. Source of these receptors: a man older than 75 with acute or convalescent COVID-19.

This CDR3 is CASSLVVTETGTPDTQYF. CDR3 in DNA: TGTGCCAGCAGCTTAGTTGTAACCGAAACAGGGACCCCAGATACGCAGTATTTT. The V gene is TRBV7-3, the J gene TRBJ2-3; maybe TRBD1 (6 bases). The germline V and J ends were trimmed by 2 bases and 4 bases, with 22 bases remaining between them. The CDR3 covers 18 residues. CDR1 is SGHTA, CDR2 FQGTGA, per germline.

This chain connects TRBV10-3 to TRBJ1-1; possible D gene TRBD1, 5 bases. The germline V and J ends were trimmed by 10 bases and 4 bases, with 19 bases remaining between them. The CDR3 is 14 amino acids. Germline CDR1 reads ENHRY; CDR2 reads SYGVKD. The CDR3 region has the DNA TGTGCCACCGGGGGGAAAGAGGGAATCACTGAAGCTTTCTTT. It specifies CATGGKEGITEAFF.

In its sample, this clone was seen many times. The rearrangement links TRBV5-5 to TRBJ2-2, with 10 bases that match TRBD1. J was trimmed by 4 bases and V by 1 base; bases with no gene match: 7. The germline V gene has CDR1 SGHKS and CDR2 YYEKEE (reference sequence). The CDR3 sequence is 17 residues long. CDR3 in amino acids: CASSLLWTGGVTGELFF. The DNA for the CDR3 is TGTGCCAGCAGCTTGCTCTGGACAGGGGGGGTCACCGGGGAGCTGTTTTTT.

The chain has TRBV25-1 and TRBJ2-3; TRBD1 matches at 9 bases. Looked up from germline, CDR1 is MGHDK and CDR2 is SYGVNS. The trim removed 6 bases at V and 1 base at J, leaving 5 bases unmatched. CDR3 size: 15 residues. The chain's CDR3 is CASRGGQGRTDTQYF. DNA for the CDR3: TGTGCCAGCAGGGGGGGACAGGGCCGCACAGATACGCAGTATTTT.

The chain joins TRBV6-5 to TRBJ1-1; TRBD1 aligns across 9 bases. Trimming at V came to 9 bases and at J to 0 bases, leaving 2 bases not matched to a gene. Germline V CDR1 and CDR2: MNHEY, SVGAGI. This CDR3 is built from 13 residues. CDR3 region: CASDRGMNTEAFF. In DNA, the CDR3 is TGTGCCAGTGACAGGGGGATGAACACTGAAGCTTTCTTT.

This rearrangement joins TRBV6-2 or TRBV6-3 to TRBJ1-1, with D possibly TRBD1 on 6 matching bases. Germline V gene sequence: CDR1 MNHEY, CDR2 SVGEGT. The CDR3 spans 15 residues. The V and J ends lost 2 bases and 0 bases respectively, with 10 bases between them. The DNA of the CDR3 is TGTGCCAGCAGTTACCCGGGACATTTGAACACTGAAGCTTTCTTT. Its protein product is CASSYPGHLNTEAFF.

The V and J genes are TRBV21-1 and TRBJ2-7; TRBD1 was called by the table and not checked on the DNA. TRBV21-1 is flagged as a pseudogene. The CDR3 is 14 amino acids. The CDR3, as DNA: TGTGCCAGCAACCAGACAGGCGGCTACTACGAGCAGTACTTC. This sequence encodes CASNQTGGYYEQYF.

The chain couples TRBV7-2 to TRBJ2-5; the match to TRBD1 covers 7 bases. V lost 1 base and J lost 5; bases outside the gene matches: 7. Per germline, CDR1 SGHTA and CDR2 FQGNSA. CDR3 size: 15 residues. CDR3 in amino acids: CASSLDRGSWETQYF. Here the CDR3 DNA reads TGTGCCAGCAGCTTAGACAGGGGATCGTGGGAGACCCAGTACTTC.

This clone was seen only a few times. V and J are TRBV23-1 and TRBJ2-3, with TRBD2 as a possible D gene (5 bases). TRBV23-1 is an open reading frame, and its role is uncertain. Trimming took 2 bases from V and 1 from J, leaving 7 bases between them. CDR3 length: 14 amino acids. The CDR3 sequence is CASSQEGRTDTQYF. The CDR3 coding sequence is TGCGCCAGCAGTCAAGAGGGCCGCACAGATACGCAGTATTTT.

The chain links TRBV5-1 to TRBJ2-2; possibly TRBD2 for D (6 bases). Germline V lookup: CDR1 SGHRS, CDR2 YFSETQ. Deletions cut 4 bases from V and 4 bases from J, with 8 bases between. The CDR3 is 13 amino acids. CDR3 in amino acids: CASSDSGTGELFF. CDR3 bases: TGCGCCAGCAGCGATAGCGGCACCGGGGAGCTGTTTTTT.

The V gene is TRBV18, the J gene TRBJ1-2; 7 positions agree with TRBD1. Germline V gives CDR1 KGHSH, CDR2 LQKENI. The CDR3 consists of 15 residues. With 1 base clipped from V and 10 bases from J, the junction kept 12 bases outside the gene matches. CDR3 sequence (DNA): TGTGCCAGCTCACCACTAGGACCCGGGACAGACTTCTACACCTTC. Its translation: CASSPLGPGTDFYTF.

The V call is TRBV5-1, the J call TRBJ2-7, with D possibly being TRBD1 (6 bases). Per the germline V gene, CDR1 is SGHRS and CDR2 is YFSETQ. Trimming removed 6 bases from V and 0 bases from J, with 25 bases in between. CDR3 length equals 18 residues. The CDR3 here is CASTPLLLNRDNSYEQYF. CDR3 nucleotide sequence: TGCGCCAGCACCCCCTTGCTACTAAACCGGGACAACTCCTACGAGCAGTACTTC.

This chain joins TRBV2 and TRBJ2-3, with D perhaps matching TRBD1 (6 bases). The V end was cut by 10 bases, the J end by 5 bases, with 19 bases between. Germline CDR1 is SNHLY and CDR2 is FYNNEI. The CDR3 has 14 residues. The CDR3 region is CANTSDSAGDTQYF. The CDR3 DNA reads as TGTGCCAACACCTCGGACAGCGCCGGAGATACGCAGTATTTT.

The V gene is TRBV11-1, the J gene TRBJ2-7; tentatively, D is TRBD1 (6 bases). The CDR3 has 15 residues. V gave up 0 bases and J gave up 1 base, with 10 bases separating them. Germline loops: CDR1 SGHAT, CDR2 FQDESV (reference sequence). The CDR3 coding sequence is TGTGCCAGCAGCTTAGCAGGTCAGGGGTCCTACGAGCAGTACTTC. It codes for CASSLAGQGSYEQYF.

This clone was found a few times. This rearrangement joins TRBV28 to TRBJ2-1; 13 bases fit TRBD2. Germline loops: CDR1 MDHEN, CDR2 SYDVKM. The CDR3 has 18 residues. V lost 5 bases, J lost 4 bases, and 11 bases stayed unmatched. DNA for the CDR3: TGTGCCAGCAGTACCACCGGGACTAGCGGGGTACTTTACAATGAGCAGTTCTTC. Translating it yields CASSTTGTSGVLYNEQFF.

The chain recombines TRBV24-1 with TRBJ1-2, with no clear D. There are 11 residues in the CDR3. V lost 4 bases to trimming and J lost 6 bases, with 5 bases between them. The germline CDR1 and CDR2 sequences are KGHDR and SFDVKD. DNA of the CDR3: TGTGCCACCAGTGACCCTGATGGCTACACCTTC. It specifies CATSDPDGYTF.

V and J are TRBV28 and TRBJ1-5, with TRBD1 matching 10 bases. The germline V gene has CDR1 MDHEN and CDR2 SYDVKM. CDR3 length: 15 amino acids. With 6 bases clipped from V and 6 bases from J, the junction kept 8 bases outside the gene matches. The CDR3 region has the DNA TGTGCCAGCAGCTTTGGGACAGGGGAGGCTCAGCCCCAGCATTTT. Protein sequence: CASSFGTGEAQPQHF. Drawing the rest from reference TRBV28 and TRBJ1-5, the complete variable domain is DVKVTQSSRYLVKRTGEKVFLECVQDMDHENMFWYRQDPGLGLRLIYFSYDVKMKEKGDIPEGYSVSREKKERFSLILESASTNQTSMYLCASSFGTGEAQPQHFGDGTRLSIL.

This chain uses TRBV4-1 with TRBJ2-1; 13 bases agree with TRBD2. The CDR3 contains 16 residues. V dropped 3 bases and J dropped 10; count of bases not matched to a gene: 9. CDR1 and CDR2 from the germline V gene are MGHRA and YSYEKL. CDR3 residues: CASSQGLGLAGFEQFF. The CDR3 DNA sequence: TGCGCCAGCAGCCAGGGTTTGGGACTAGCGGGATTCGAGCAGTTCTTC.

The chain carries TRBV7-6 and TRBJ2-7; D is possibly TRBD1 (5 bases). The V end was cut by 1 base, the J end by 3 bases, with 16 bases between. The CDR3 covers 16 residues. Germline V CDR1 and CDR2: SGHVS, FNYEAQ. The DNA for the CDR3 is TGTGCCAGCAGCTTAGGGCAGGGAAACACCCTCTACGAGCAGTACTTC. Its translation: CASSLGQGNTLYEQYF.

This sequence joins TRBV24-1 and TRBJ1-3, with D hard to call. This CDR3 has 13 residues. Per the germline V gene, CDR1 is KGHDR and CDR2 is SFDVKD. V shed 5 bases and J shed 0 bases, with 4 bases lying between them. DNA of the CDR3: TGTGCCACCAGTGGAGACTCTGGAAACACCATATATTTT. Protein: CATSGDSGNTIYF.

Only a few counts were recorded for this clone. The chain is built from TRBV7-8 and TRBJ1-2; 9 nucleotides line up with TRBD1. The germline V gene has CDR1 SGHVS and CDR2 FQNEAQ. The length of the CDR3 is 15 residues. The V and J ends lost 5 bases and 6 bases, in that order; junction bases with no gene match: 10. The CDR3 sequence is CASSNDGTGRNGYTF. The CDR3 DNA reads TGTGCCAGCAGCAACGATGGGACAGGGCGGAATGGCTACACCTTC.

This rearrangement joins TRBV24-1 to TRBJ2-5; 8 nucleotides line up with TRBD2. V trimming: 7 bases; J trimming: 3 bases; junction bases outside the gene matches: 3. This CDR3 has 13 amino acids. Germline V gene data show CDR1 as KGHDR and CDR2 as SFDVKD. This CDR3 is CATRSGGEETQYF. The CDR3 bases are TGTGCCACCAGATCGGGGGGGGAAGAGACCCAGTACTTC.

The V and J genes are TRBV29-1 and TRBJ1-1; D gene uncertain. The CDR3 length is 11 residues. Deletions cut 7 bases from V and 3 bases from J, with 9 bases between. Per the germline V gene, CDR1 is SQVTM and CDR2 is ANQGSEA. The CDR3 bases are TGCAGCGCCACCGGGGACACTGAAGCTTTCTTT. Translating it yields CSATGDTEAFF. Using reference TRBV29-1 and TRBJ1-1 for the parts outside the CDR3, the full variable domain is SAVISQKPSRDICQRGTSLTIQCQVDSQVTMMFWYRQQPGQSLTLIATANQGSEATYESGFVIDKFPISRPNLTFSTLTVSNMSPEDSSIYLCSATGDTEAFFGQGTRLTVV.